A selection of T cell receptor beta chains follows, all from one sample in a study of blood T cells in healthy people across ages. TCRdb ran MiXCR on the 5' RACE reads and lists one entry per CDR3 protein. Counted here are approximately 1.5 million distinct CDR3 sequences, less than 45% occurring once; the ten biggest clones make up around 4%. Sequenced input: blood. All receptors derive from a woman between 18 and 30 years old in good health. CDR3s include the opening cysteine and the closing phenylalanine or tryptophan. A D gene is named only where the DNA matches it firmly. Not all rows give a size; the values are once, few, many and, for expanded clones, a class.

CASSQAFWPNTGELFF | TGCGCCAGCAGCCAAGCGTTCTGGCCCAACACCGGGGAGCTGTTTTTT | TRBJ2-2 | TRBV4-3 | NA | NA | 16
CASSTDRFSYEQYF | TGTGCCAGCAGCACGGACAGGTTCTCCTACGAGCAGTACTTC | TRBJ2-7 | TRBV21-1 | NA | NA | 14
CATSRAGSSNEQYF | TGTGCCACCAGCAGAGCGGGCAGCAGTAATGAGCAGTACTTC | TRBJ2-5 | TRBV15 | NA | NA | 14
CSARQRGGLETQYF | TGCAGTGCTCGCCAGAGGGGGGGCTTGGAGACCCAGTACTTC | TRBJ2-5 | TRBV20-1 | NA | NA | 14
CASSVGRRYHNEQFF | TGCGCCAGCAGCGTCGGCCGGAGGTACCACAATGAGCAGTTCTTC | TRBJ2-1 | TRBV5-1 | NA | NA | 15
CASSLAKGFSEKLFF | TGTGCCAGCAGCTTGGCGAAGGGCTTTAGCGAAAAACTGTTTTTT | TRBJ1-4 | TRBV5-6 | NA | NA | 15
CASRGGTGAQPQHF | TGTGCCAGCAGAGGGGGGACAGGAGCTCAGCCCCAGCATTTT | TRBJ1-5 | TRBV28 | NA | TRBD1 | 14
CASSRLSGVAYEQYF | TGTGCCAGCAGCCGTTTGTCGGGGGTCGCCTACGAGCAGTACTTC | TRBJ2-7 | TRBV5-4 | few | NA | 15
CSVQALLAGDNEQFF | TGCAGCGTTCAAGCCCTACTAGCGGGGGACAATGAGCAGTTCTTC | TRBJ2-1 | TRBV29-1 | few | TRBD2 | 15
CASSLAPGVYEQYF | TGTGCCAGCAGCTTAGCCCCGGGAGTCTACGAGCAGTACTTC | TRBJ2-7 | TRBV7-2 | NA | NA | 14
CASSSLSLMTSGKETQYF | TGTGCCAGCAGCTCTCTATCTTTAATGACTAGCGGGAAAGAGACCCAGTACTTC | TRBJ2-5 | TRBV7-6 | NA | TRBD2 | 18
CASRNGLGVEQFF | TGTGCCAGCAGAAATGGGTTGGGCGTTGAGCAGTTCTTC | TRBJ2-1 | TRBV27 | few | NA | 13
CSEKQGLEPQHF | TGCAGCGAGAAACAGGGGTTAGAGCCCCAGCATTTT | TRBJ1-5 | TRBV29-1 | NA | TRBD1 | 12
CASSLQENYGYTF | TGTGCCAGCAGTTTACAGGAGAACTATGGCTACACCTTC | TRBJ1-2 | TRBV5-1 | many | NA | 13
CASSESYPEYEQYF | TGCGCCAGCAGTGAGTCGTATCCTGAGTACGAGCAGTACTTC | TRBJ2-7 | TRBV10-2 | few | NA | 14
CASSSPGTFDVSYNEQFF | TGTGCCAGCAGCTCCCCAGGGACATTCGATGTTTCCTACAATGAGCAGTTCTTC | TRBJ2-1 | TRBV7-2 | NA | NA | 18
CASSGGTLYEQYF | TGTGCCAGCAGCGGCGGGACCCTCTACGAGCAGTACTTC | TRBJ2-7 | TRBV6-2/TRBV6-3 | few | NA | 13
CASSLGGSGLSEKLFF | TGTGCCAGCAGTTTAGGGGGATCAGGGCTATCAGAAAAACTGTTTTTT | TRBJ1-4 | TRBV28 | NA | NA | 16
CAGNQGVDTQYF | TGTGCCGGCAACCAGGGTGTGGATACGCAGTATTTT | TRBJ2-3 | TRBV6-1 | NA | NA | 12
CASSRAGEGNQPQHF | TGTGCCAGCAGCCGCGCCGGGGAGGGCAATCAGCCCCAGCATTTT | TRBJ1-5 | TRBV6-2/TRBV6-3 | NA | NA | 15
CASSFLALKWNEQFF | TGTGCCAGCAGTTTCTTAGCCTTGAAGTGGAATGAGCAGTTCTTC | TRBJ2-1 | TRBV6-2/TRBV6-3 | NA | NA | 15
CSVDEGLNNEQFF | TGCAGCGTTGACGAGGGCTTGAACAATGAGCAGTTCTTC | TRBJ2-1 | TRBV29-1 | few | NA | 13
CSAERQGGEQYF | TGCAGTGCGGAAAGACAGGGTGGTGAGCAGTACTTC | TRBJ2-7 | TRBV20-1 | NA | TRBD1 | 12
CASSLSHGPSGGFTDTQYF | TGTGCCAGCAGTTTATCCCACGGTCCTAGCGGGGGGTTCACAGATACGCAGTATTTT | TRBJ2-3 | TRBV12-3/TRBV12-4 | few | TRBD2 | 19
CAISESGLGGYGYTF | TGTGCCATCAGTGAGTCGGGTCTAGGAGGCTATGGCTACACCTTC | TRBJ1-2 | TRBV10-3 | NA | NA | 15
CASRYGQRGANQPQHF | TGTGCCAGCAGATACGGGCAGAGGGGAGCCAATCAGCCCCAGCATTTT | TRBJ1-5 | TRBV6-2/TRBV6-3 | few | NA | 16
CASSPFPDRGYTEAFF | TGTGCCAGCAGCCCATTTCCGGACAGGGGGTACACTGAAGCTTTCTTT | TRBJ1-1 | TRBV7-9 | NA | TRBD1 | 16
CASTPGPPFSTDTQYF | TGTGCTAGCACCCCGGGACCCCCCTTTAGCACAGATACGCAGTATTTT | TRBJ2-3 | TRBV3-1 | NA | NA | 16